This is a list of T cell receptor beta chains from one sample in a study of cytomegalovirus exposure and HLA in healthy donors. Sequencing used immunoSEQ multiplex PCR; TCRdb keeps in-frame clones, though not all of them. The data show about 200,000 clones, around 87% seen once. The sample comprised PBMCs. The receptors come from a woman between 18 and 29 years old in good health and CMV-seronegative. CDR3s include the opening cysteine and the closing phenylalanine or tryptophan. The D gene is left open where the match is weak. Not every row has a clone size; where given, it reads once, few, many or a size class.

d_call	clone_size	v_call	j_call	cdr3_aa	cdr3_nt
TRBD1	.	TRBV28	TRBJ2-7	CASSLWSGQGTGEQYF	TGTGCCAGCAGTTTATGGTCGGGACAGGGGACAGGCGAGCAGTACTTC
.	.	TRBV7-3	TRBJ1-5	CAQRQTDVVCSNQPQHF	TGTGCCCAGAGACAGACCGACGTTGTGTGTAGCAATCAGCCCCAGCATTTT
TRBD1	.	TRBV14	TRBJ1-2	CASSQDRTYGYTF	TGTGCCAGCAGCCAGGACAGGACTTATGGCTACACCTTC
.	.	TRBV19	TRBJ1-1	CASSFGNTEAFF	TGTGCCAGTAGTTTCGGGAACACTGAAGCTTTCTTT
.	.	TRBV11-2	TRBJ2-5	CASSPSPGTQYF	TGTGCCAGCAGCCCTAGCCCGGGGACCCAGTACTTC
.	.	TRBV13	TRBJ1-1	CASSLRSGNTEAFF	TGTGCCAGCAGCTTAAGGTCAGGGAACACTGAAGCTTTCTTT
.	.	TRBV6-5	TRBJ2-5	CASTPPGRETQYF	TGTGCCAGCACCCCGCCGGGGAGGGAGACCCAGTACTTC
TRBD1	.	TRBV11-2	TRBJ2-1	CASSRDTGAPYDNEQFF	TGTGCCAGCAGCCGAGACACAGGGGCCCCCTATGACAATGAGCAGTTCTTC
.	.	TRBV11-1	TRBJ2-3	CASSPGQGSTDTQYF	TGTGCCAGCAGCCCCGGTCAGGGAAGCACAGATACGCAGTATTTT
TRBD1	.	TRBV18	TRBJ1-4	CASSQPGTGDEKLFF	TGTGCCAGCTCACAGCCCGGGACAGGGGACGAAAAACTGTTTTTT
TRBD2	.	TRBV14	TRBJ2-3	CASSRTSGTTDTQYF	TGTGCCAGCAGCCGGACTAGCGGGACGACAGATACGCAGTATTTT
.	.	TRBV7-2	TRBJ1-3	CASSLGGLGNTIYF	TGTGCCAGCAGCTTAGGGGGACTCGGAAACACCATATATTTT
.	.	TRBV30	TRBJ1-2	CAMTGYYYGYTF	TGTGCCATGACAGGATACTACTATGGCTACACCTTC
.	.	TRBV2	TRBJ1-5	CASRPTGGFNQPQHF	TGTGCCAGCAGGCCCACGGGGGGGTTCAATCAGCCCCAGCATTTT
.	.	TRBV28	TRBJ2-1	CASSLLLEQFF	TGTGCCAGCAGCCTCCTTTTGGAGCAGTTCTTC
TRBD1	.	TRBV5-8	TRBJ1-5	CASSQGDTFSNQPQHF	TGTGCCAGCAGCCAGGGGGACACCTTTAGCAATCAGCCCCAGCATTTT
.	.	TRBV15	TRBJ1-1	CATSSPGLIEAFF	TGTGCCACCAGCAGCCCCGGTTTGATTGAAGCTTTCTTT
TRBD2	.	TRBV7-6	TRBJ2-2	CASSPSADRGLAGANTGELFF	TGTGCCAGCAGCCCCAGCGCGGACAGGGGACTAGCGGGAGCGAACACCGGGGAGCTGTTTTTT
.	.	TRBV6-5	TRBJ2-7	CTSSREGTQPYEQYF	TGTACCAGCAGTAGGGAGGGGACACAACCCTACGAGCAGTACTTC
.	few	TRBV19	TRBJ2-2	CASSMGLLGGELFF	TGTGCCAGTAGTATGGGGCTGTTGGGCGGGGAGCTGTTTTTT
.	.	TRBV9	TRBJ2-7	CASSVGGTRLSYEQYF	TGTGCCAGCAGCGTAGGGGGGACTCGCCTCTCCTACGAGCAGTACTTC
TRBD1	.	TRBV30	TRBJ2-7	CAWSRDRAYEQYF	TGTGCCTGGTCCCGGGACAGGGCCTACGAGCAGTACTTC
.	.	TRBV5-5	TRBJ2-7	CASSSLYEQYF	TGTGCCAGCAGCTCTCTCTACGAGCAGTACTTC
.	once	TRBV6-5	TRBJ2-5	CASSPGHLKRTQYF	TGTGCCAGCAGTCCAGGACACCTCAAGAGAACCCAGTACTTC
.	.	TRBV4-1	TRBJ1-2	CASSLGERTGLGFYGYTF	TGCGCCAGCAGCCTTGGGGAGAGAACAGGGCTGGGGTTCTATGGCTACACCTTC
TRBD1	few	TRBV2	TRBJ2-7	CASKGTGGSVEQYF	TGTGCCAGCAAGGGGACAGGGGGCTCGGTCGAGCAGTACTTC
TRBD1	.	TRBV5-4	TRBJ2-2	CASSPGTGDTGELFF	TGTGCCAGCAGCCCCGGGACAGGGGACACCGGGGAGCTGTTTTTT
.	.	TRBV7-2	TRBJ1-1	CASSPGAGMNTEAFF	TGTGCCAGCAGCCCCGGCGCAGGGATGAACACTGAAGCTTTCTTT
TRBD1	.	TRBV11-3	TRBJ2-1	CASSTRTGQDEQFF	TGTGCCAGCAGCACCCGGACAGGGCAAGATGAGCAGTTCTTC
.	.	TRBV6-1	TRBJ2-6	CASNYRASGANVLTF	TGTGCCAGCAACTACAGGGCCTCGGGGGCCAACGTCCTGACTTTC
.	.	TRBV19	TRBJ1-2	CASTPQTTNYGYTF	TGTGCCAGTACCCCCCAGACTACTAACTATGGCTACACCTTC
.	.	TRBV28	TRBJ1-4	CASSLGGGEKLFF	TGTGCCAGCAGTTTAGGGGGAGGCGAAAAACTGTTTTTT
TRBD2	few	TRBV6-5	TRBJ2-5	CASSYGVGGGQETQYF	TGTGCCAGCAGTTACGGCGTCGGGGGAGGGCAAGAGACCCAGTACTTC
.	.	TRBV11-3	TRBJ2-7	CASSSAGPHEQYF	TGTGCCAGCAGCTCGGCAGGTCCCCACGAGCAGTACTTC
.	.	TRBV19	TRBJ1-2	CASSIGDWSYGYTF	TGTGCCAGTAGTATAGGTGACTGGAGCTATGGCTACACCTTC
.	.	TRBV11-2	TRBJ1-1	CASSLSPGGTEAFF	TGTGCCAGCAGCTTAAGCCCGGGAGGTACTGAAGCTTTCTTT
.	.	TRBV29-1	TRBJ1-1	CSVEQGNTEAFF	TGCAGCGTTGAACAGGGGAACACTGAAGCTTTCTTT
TRBD1	once	TRBV18	TRBJ1-1	CASSRTGVNTEAFF	TGTGCCAGCTCACGCACAGGGGTGAACACTGAAGCTTTCTTT
TRBD1	.	TRBV11-3	TRBJ1-1	CASSLLVRGRGNTEAFF	TGTGCCAGCAGCTTACTCGTCAGGGGGCGAGGGAACACTGAAGCTTTCTTT
TRBD1	few	TRBV6-1	TRBJ2-1	CASTDRRESNEQFF	TGTGCCAGCACGGACAGGAGAGAGTCCAATGAGCAGTTCTTC
.	.	TRBV11-1	TRBJ2-5	CASSEAVPQETQYF	TGTGCCAGCAGCGAAGCGGTTCCCCAAGAGACCCAGTACTTC
.	.	TRBV21-1	TRBJ2-7	CAISSSGSTYEQYF	TGTGCCATATCCAGTAGCGGGAGTACCTACGAGCAGTACTTC